Listed below are T cell receptor beta chains from one sample, sequenced in a study of OX40 agonist ivuxolimab in advanced cancers. Produced via immunoSEQ multiplex PCR; TCRdb's table is partial and in-frame only. The table has approximately 77,000 clones, over 70% seen once. The source material was CD4+ or CD8+ T cells sorted from blood, sampled in a trial of the OX40 agonist ivuxolimab. These receptor sequences come from an adult with an advanced solid tumor such as melanoma, head and neck, liver or kidney cancer. Each CDR3 is given with its conserved first and last residue. Each record gives: J gene, V gene, clone size, D gene, CDR3 protein, CDR3 DNA. The D gene is left open where the match is weak. Rows give clone size only sometimes, using once, few, many, or a class for an expanded clone.

>TRBJ1-6|TRBV4-1|NA|TRBD1
CASSRGQVENSPLHF
TGCGCCAGCAGCCGAGGACAGGTTGAAAATTCACCCCTCCACTTT
>TRBJ1-2|TRBV5-6|NA|NA
CASSLVGLGYTF
TGTGCCAGCAGCTTGGTAGGGTTGGGCTACACCTTC
>TRBJ2-2|TRBV5-1|few|NA
CASSMTTNTGELFF
TGCGCCAGCAGCATGACAACGAACACCGGGGAGCTGTTTTTT
>TRBJ1-2|TRBV4-2|NA|TRBD1
CASSQDWGTGGENGYTF
TGTGCCAGCAGCCAAGATTGGGGGACAGGGGGCGAGAATGGCTACACCTTC
>TRBJ1-1|TRBV5-1|NA|NA
CASSGGLINTEAFF
TGCGCCAGCAGCGGGGGGCTGATTAACACTGAAGCTTTCTTT
>TRBJ2-1|TRBV5-4|NA|TRBD2
CASSEGLAGGLNEQFF
TGTGCCAGCAGCGAAGGACTAGCGGGAGGGCTGAATGAGCAGTTCTTC
>TRBJ1-1|TRBV2|once|NA
CASSEGRGLVAEAFF
TGTGCCAGCAGTGAAGGTAGGGGCCTTGTCGCTGAAGCTTTCTTT
>TRBJ2-7|TRBV19|NA|TRBD1
CASSMRGTAYEQYF
TGTGCCAGTAGTATGAGGGGGACAGCCTACGAGCAGTACTTC
>TRBJ2-7|TRBV7-9|once|NA
CASLGTSYEQYF
TGTGCCAGCTTAGGAACCTCCTACGAGCAGTACTTC
>TRBJ2-4|TRBV10-1|NA|NA
CARRGSTKNIQYF
TGCGCCAGAAGGGGGTCAACCAAAAACATTCAGTACTTC
>TRBJ2-1|TRBV7-3|NA|TRBD1
CASSPQGFSYNEQFF
TGTGCCAGCAGCCCACAGGGGTTCTCCTACAATGAGCAGTTCTTC
>TRBJ2-1|TRBV12-5|NA|TRBD2
CASDSGGSYNEQFF
TGTGCTAGTGATAGCGGGGGCTCCTACAATGAGCAGTTCTTC
>TRBJ2-6|TRBV11-3|NA|TRBD1
CASSLGGQGASGANVLTF
TGTGCCAGCAGCCTAGGAGGGCAGGGGGCGTCTGGGGCCAACGTCCTGACTTTC
>TRBJ1-4|TRBV4-1|NA|TRBD1
CASSQDRAGGGEKLFF
TGCGCCAGCAGCCAAGATAGGGCAGGGGGCGGAGAAAAACTGTTTTTT
>TRBJ2-7|TRBV5-4|few|TRBD1
CASTLGQGAYEQYF
TGTGCCAGCACCTTGGGACAGGGAGCCTACGAGCAGTACTTC
>TRBJ2-2|TRBV7-9|NA|TRBD1
CASSFWDRTGELFF
TGTGCCAGCAGCTTTTGGGACAGGACCGGGGAGCTGTTTTTT
>TRBJ2-7|TRBV11-3|NA|NA
CASSVGRSSYEQYF
TGTGCCAGCAGCGTTGGCAGAAGCTCCTACGAGCAGTACTTC
>TRBJ1-4|TRBV27|NA|NA
CASSLEGEEKLFF
TGTGCCAGCAGTTTAGAGGGAGAAGAAAAACTGTTTTTT
>TRBJ2-2|TRBV23-1|NA|TRBD1
CASSRGQRHTGELFF
TGCGCCAGCAGTCGGGGACAGAGGCATACCGGGGAGCTGTTTTTT
>TRBJ1-5|TRBV28|NA|TRBD1
CASSPTGVIQPQHF
TGTGCCAGCAGTCCGACAGGGGTTATTCAGCCCCAGCATTTT
>TRBJ2-1|TRBV5-6|NA|NA
CASSLDALNNEQFF
TGTGCCAGCAGCTTGGATGCCCTGAACAATGAGCAGTTCTTC
>TRBJ2-2|TRBV11-1|few|TRBD2
CACRTSANTGELFF
TGTGCCTGCAGGACTAGCGCGAACACCGGGGAGCTGTTTTTT
>TRBJ1-5|TRBV4-3|NA|NA
CASSQDPDQPQHF
TGCGCCAGCAGCCAAGATCCCGATCAGCCCCAGCATTTT
>TRBJ1-5|TRBV19|NA|NA
CASSIYLQGDNQPQHF
TGTGCCAGTAGTATATACTTACAGGGTGACAATCAGCCCCAGCATTTT
>TRBJ1-5|TRBV27|few|NA
CASSASFLPQGLQPQHF
TGTGCCAGCAGCGCTTCCTTCCTCCCACAGGGATTACAGCCCCAGCATTTT
>TRBJ2-2|TRBV6-5|few|TRBD2
CASSNGGAHTGELFF
TGTGCCAGCAGTAACGGGGGGGCCCACACCGGGGAGCTGTTTTTT
>TRBJ2-4|TRBV30|NA|NA
CAWSKDRMQDENIQYF
TGTGCCTGGAGTAAGGACCGTATGCAAGATGAAAACATTCAGTACTTC
>TRBJ1-2|TRBV28|NA|NA
CASSSGQYYGYTF
TGTGCCAGCAGTTCTGGACAGTACTATGGCTACACCTTC
>TRBJ2-3|TRBV4-1|NA|TRBD2
CASSPGLAGTDTQYF
TGCGCCAGCAGCCCTGGACTAGCGGGGACAGATACGCAGTATTTT
>TRBJ1-1|TRBV19|NA|NA
CASSNYRVFYTEAFF
TGTGCCAGTAGTAATTACAGAGTTTTCTACACTGAAGCTTTCTTT
>TRBJ1-1|TRBV5-1|NA|NA
CASSLGQMNTEAFF
TGCGCCAGCAGCTTGGGACAGATGAACACTGAAGCTTTCTTT
>TRBJ2-1|TRBV5-4|NA|NA
CASSATGRSYNEQFF
TGTGCCAGCAGCGCGACAGGACGCTCCTACAATGAGCAGTTCTTC
>TRBJ2-5|TRBV29-1|NA|NA
CSVEVQGRTQYF
TGCAGCGTTGAAGTGCAGGGTAGGACCCAGTACTTC
>TRBJ1-5|TRBV27|NA|NA
CASSPPGTDSHSNQPQHF
TGTGCCAGCAGTCCACCCGGGACGGACAGTCATAGCAATCAGCCCCAGCATTTT
>TRBJ2-4|TRBV18|NA|NA
CASSPVQGGIENIQYF
TGTGCCAGCTCACCAGTCCAGGGGGGGATCGAAAACATTCAGTACTTC
>TRBJ2-6|TRBV18|few|NA
CASSRDWNSGANVLTF
TGTGCCAGCTCACGGGACTGGAACTCTGGGGCCAACGTCCTGACTTTC
>TRBJ2-1|TRBV9|NA|TRBD2
CASSVQASGSFSSYNEQFF
TGTGCCAGCAGCGTTCAGGCTAGCGGGAGTTTTTCCTCCTACAATGAGCAGTTCTTC
>TRBJ2-5|TRBV5-6|NA|NA
CASSSGKGQETQYF
TGTGCCAGCAGCTCGGGGAAGGGGCAAGAGACCCAGTACTTC
>TRBJ2-3|TRBV18|NA|NA
CASSLFDREGTDTQYF
TGTGCCAGCTCGCTTTTTGACAGGGAGGGCACAGATACGCAGTATTTT